A single sample gave rise to the 5 T cell receptor beta chains below, sequenced in a study of Graves' ophthalmopathy and Graves' hyperthyroidism. Transcripts of RNA were the source for amplifying TCR beta CDR3 regions. Second-round multiplex PCR followed a first-round RT-PCR using HTBI primers. Using its own MiXCR run on the multiplex PCR reads, TCRdb lists one record per CDR3 protein. Of approximately 700,000 distinct CDR3 sequences in the sample, over 40% were seen once. Source material: peripheral blood. These receptors all stem from an adult man with Graves' ophthalmopathy.

This chain links TRBV29-1 with TRBJ2-5; D remains ambiguous. The CDR3 is 12 residues long. Trimming took 7 bases from V and 2 from J, leaving 11 bases between them. Germline V lookup: CDR1 SQVTM, CDR2 ANQGSEA. CDR3 sequence: CSATPGQETQYF. The CDR3 nucleotides read TGCAGCGCTACTCCCGGGCAAGAGACCCAGTACTTC. Filled out from reference TRBV29-1 and TRBJ2-5, the complete variable domain reads SAVISQKPSRDICQRGTSLTIQCQVDSQVTMMFWYRQQPGQSLTLIATANQGSEATYESGFVIDKFPISRPNLTFSTLTVSNMSPEDSSIYLCSATPGQETQYFGPGTRLLVL.

The V gene is TRBV4-3, the J gene TRBJ2-7, with 8 bases fitting TRBD1. The trim removed 1 base at V and 5 bases at J, leaving 16 bases unmatched. The CDR3 is made up of 18 amino acids. Germline V gene data show CDR1 as LGHNA and CDR2 as YSLEER. CDR3: CASSQGGRTGSWSHEQYF. The DNA for the CDR3 is TGCGCCAGCAGCCAAGGAGGTCGGACAGGGTCGTGGTCCCACGAGCAGTACTTC.

This chain connects TRBV10-3 to TRBJ2-3; 13 positions agree with TRBD2. Per the germline V gene, CDR1 is ENHRY and CDR2 is SYGVKD. There are 19 residues in the CDR3. The junction had 6 bases not matched to a gene; V was cut back by 0 bases and J by 0 bases. The DNA for the CDR3 is TGTGCCATCAGTGAGTCCGTCCTGGGACTAGCGGGAAGCACAGATACGCAGTATTTT. Translation: CAISESVLGLAGSTDTQYF.

The rearrangement uses TRBV7-9 and TRBJ2-6; 11 bases map to TRBD1. Per the germline V gene, CDR1 is SEHNR and CDR2 is FQNEAQ (reference sequence). The junction had 17 bases not matched to a gene; V was cut back by 7 bases and J by 3 bases. This CDR3 contains 20 residues. This CDR3 is CASISYKGQGAGHGANVLTF. In DNA, the CDR3 is TGTGCCAGCATCTCATATAAAGGACAGGGGGCAGGGCATGGGGCCAACGTCCTGACTTTC.

This clonotype was picked up many times. This sequence joins TRBV4-3 and TRBJ1-4; D unresolved. V lost 1 base and J 8 bases, leaving 8 bases between the germline ends. CDR1 and CDR2 (germline): LGHNA, YSLEER. This CDR3 contains 13 residues. CDR3 protein: CASSQVRGEKLFF. The CDR3 DNA sequence: TGCGCCAGCAGCCAAGTTCGAGGGGAAAAACTGTTTTTT.